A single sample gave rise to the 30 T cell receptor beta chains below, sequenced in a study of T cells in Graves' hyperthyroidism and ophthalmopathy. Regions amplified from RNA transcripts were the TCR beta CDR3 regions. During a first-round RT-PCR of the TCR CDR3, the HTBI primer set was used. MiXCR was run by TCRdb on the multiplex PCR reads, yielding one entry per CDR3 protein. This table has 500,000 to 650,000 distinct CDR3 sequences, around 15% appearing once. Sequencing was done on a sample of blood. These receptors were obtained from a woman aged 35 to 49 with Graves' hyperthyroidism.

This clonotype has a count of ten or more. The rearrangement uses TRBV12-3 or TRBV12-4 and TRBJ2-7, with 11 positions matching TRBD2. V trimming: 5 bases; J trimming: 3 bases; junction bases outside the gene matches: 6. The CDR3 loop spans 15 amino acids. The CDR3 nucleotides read TGTGCCAGCAGTGTGACGACTAGCGGGAACTACGAGCAGTACTTC. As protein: CASSVTTSGNYEQYF.

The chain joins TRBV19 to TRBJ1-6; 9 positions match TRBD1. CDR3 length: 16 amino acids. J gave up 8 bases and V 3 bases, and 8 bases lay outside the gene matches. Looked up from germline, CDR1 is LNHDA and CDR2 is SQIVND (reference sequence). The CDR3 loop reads CASSMRSGQGYSPLHF. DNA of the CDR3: TGTGCCAGTAGTATGCGCAGTGGACAGGGGTATTCACCCCTCCACTTT.

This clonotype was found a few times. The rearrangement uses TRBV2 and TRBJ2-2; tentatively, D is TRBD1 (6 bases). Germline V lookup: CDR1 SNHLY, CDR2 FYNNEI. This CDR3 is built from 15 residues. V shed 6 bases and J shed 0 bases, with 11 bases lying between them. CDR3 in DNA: TGTGCCAGCAGCCGGACAGTTACGAACACCGGGGAGCTGTTTTTT. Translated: CASSRTVTNTGELFF.

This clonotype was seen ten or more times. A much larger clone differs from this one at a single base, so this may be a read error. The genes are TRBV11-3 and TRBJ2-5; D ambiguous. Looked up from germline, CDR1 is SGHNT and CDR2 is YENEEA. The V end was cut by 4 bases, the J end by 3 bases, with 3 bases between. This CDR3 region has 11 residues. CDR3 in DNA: TGTGCCAGCAGCTCCAAAGAGACCCAGTACTTC. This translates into CASSSKETQYF.

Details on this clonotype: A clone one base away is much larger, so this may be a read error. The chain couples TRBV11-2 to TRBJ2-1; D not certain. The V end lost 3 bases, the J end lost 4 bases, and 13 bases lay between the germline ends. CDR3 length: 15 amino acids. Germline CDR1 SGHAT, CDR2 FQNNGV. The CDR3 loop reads CASSFSQATYNEQFF. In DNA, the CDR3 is TGTGCCAGCAGCTTTTCGCAGGCGACATACAATGAGCAGTTCTTC.

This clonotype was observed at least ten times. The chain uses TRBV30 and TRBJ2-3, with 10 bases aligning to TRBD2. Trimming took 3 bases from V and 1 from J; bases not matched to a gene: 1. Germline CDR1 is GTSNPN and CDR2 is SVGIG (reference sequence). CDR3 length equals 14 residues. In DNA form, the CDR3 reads TGTGCCTGGAGGCTAGCGGGGGGCACAGATACGCAGTATTTT. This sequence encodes CAWRLAGGTDTQYF.

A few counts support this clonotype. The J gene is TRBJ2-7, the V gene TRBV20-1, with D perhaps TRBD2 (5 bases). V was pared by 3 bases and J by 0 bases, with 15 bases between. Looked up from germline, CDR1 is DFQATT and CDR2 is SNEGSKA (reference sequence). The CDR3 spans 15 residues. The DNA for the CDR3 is TGCAGTGCTAGGGATAGCGCCAGTCTCTCCTACGAGCAGTACTTC. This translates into CSARDSASLSYEQYF.

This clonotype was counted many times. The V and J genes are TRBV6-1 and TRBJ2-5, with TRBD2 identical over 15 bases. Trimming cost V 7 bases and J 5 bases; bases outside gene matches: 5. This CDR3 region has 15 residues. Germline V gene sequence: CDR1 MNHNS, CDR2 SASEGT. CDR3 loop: CASNDGLAGGETQYF. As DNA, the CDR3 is TGTGCCAGCAACGATGGACTAGCGGGAGGGGAGACCCAGTACTTC.

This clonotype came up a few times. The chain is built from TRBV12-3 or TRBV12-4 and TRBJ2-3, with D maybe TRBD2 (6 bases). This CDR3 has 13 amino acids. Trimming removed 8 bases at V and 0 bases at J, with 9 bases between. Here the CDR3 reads CASASESTDTQYF. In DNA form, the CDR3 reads TGTGCCAGCGCTAGCGAGAGCACAGATACGCAGTATTTT.

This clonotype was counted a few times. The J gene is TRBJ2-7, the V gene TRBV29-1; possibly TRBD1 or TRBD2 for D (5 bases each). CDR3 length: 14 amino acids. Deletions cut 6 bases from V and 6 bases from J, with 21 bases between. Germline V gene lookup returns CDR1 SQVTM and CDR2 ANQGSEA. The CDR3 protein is CSVEVRDQGFEQYF. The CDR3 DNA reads TGCAGCGTCGAGGTCAGGGACCAGGGATTCGAGCAGTACTTC.

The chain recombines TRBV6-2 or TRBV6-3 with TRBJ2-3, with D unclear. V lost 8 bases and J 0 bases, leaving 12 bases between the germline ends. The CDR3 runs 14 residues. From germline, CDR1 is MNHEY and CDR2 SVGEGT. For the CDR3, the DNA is TGTGCCAGCCGCACAGCCACTAGCACAGATACGCAGTATTTT. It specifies CASRTATSTDTQYF.

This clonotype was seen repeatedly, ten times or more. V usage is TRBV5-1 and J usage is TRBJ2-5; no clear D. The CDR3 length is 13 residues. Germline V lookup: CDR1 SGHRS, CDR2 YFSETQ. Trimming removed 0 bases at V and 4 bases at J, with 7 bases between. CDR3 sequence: CASSLEGRETQYF. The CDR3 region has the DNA TGCGCCAGCAGCTTGGAAGGGCGAGAGACCCAGTACTTC.

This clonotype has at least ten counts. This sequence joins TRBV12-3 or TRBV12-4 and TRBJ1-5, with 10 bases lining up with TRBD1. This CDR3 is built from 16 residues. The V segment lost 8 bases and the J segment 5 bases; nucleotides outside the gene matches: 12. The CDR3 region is CASRIGTGDIDQPQHF. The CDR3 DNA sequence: TGTGCCAGCCGAATCGGGACAGGGGACATTGATCAGCCCCAGCATTTT.

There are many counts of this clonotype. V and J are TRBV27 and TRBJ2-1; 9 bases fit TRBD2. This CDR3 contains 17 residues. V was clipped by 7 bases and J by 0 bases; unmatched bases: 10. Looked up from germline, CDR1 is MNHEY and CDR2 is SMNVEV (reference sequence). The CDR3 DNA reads TGTGCCAGCACCCTACCATGCGGGAGGGGCTCCTACAATGAGCAGTTCTTC. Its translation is CASTLPCGRGSYNEQFF.

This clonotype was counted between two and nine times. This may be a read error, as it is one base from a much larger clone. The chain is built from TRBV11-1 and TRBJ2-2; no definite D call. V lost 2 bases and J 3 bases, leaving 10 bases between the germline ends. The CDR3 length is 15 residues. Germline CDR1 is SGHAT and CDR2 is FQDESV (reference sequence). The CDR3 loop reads CASSLRNPDTGELFF. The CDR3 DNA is TGTGCCAGCAGCTTACGTAACCCTGACACCGGGGAGCTGTTTTTT. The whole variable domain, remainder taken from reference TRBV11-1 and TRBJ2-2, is EAEVAQSPRYKITEKSQAVAFWCDPISGHATLYWYRQILGQGPELLVQFQDESVVDDSQLPKDRFSAERLKGVDSTLKIQPAELGDSAMYLCASSLRNPDTGELFFGEGSRLTVL.

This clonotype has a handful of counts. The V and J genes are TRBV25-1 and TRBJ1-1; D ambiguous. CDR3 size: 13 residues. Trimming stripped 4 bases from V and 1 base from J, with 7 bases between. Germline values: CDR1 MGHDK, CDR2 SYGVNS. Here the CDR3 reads CASSATRNTEAFF. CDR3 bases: TGTGCCAGCAGTGCAACACGGAACACTGAAGCTTTCTTT.

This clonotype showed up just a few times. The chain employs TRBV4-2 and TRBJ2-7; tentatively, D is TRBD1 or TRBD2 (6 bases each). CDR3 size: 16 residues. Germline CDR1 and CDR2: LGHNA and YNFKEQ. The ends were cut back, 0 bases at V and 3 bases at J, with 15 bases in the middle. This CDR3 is CASSQDVGGFSYEQYF. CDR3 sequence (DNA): TGTGCCAGCAGCCAAGACGTAGGGGGGTTCAGCTACGAGCAGTACTTC.

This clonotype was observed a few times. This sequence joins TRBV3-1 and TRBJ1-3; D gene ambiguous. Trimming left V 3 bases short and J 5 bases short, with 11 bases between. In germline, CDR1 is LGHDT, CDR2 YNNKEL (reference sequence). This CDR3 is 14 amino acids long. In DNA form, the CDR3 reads TGTGCCAGCAGCCACAGCTACGCCAGAAACACCATATATTTT. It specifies CASSHSYARNTIYF.

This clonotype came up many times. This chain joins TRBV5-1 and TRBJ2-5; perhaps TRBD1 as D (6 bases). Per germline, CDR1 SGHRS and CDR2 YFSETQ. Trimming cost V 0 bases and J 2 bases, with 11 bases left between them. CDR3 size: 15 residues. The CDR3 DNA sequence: TGCGCCAGCAGCTTGGGGCAGGGGATTCAAGAGACCCAGTACTTC. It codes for CASSLGQGIQETQYF.

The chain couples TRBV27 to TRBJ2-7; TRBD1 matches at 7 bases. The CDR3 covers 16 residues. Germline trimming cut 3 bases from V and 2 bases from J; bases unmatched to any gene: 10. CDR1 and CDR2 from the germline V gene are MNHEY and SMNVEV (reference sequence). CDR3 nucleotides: TGTGCCAGCAGTTTTTGGGGGACGGGACAGCCCTACGAGCAGTACTTC. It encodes CASSFWGTGQPYEQYF.

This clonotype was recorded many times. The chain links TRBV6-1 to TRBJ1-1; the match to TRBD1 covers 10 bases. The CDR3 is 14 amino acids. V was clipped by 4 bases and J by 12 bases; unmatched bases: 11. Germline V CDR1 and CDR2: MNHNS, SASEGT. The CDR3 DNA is TGTGCCAGCAGTGTCCCCGGGACAGGGGTACTGACTTTCTTT. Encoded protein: CASSVPGTGVLTFF.

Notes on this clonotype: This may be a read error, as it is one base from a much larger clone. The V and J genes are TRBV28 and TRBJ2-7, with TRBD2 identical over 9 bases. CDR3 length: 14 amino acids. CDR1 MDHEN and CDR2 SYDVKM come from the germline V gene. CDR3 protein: CACSFIAGEGEQYF. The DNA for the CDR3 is TGTGCCTGCAGCTTTATAGCGGGAGAAGGCGAGCAGTACTTC.

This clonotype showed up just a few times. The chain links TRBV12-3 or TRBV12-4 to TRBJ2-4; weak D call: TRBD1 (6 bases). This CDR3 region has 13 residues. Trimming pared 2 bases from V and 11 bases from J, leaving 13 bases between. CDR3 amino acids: CASSLNRVLVQYF. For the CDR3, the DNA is TGTGCCAGCAGTTTAAACAGGGTACTTGTTCAGTACTTC.

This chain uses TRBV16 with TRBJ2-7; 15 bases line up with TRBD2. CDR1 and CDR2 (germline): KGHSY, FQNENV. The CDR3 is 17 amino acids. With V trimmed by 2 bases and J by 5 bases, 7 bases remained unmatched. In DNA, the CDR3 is TGTGCCAGCAGCCAAGGACTAGCGGGAGGGCTCGGGGACGAGCAGTACTTC. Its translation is CASSQGLAGGLGDEQYF.

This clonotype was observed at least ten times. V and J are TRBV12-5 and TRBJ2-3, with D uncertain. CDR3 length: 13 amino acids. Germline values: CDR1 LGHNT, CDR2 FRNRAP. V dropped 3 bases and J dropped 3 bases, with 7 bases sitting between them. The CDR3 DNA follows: TGTGCTAGTGGTTTATCCGGTACAGATACGCAGTATTTT. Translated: CASGLSGTDTQYF. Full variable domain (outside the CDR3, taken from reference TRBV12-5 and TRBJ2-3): DARVTQTPRHKVTEMGQEVTMRCQPILGHNTVFWYRQTMMQGLELLAYFRNRAPLDDSGMPKDRFSAEMPDATLATLKIQPSEPRDSAVYFCASGLSGTDTQYFGPGTRLTVL.

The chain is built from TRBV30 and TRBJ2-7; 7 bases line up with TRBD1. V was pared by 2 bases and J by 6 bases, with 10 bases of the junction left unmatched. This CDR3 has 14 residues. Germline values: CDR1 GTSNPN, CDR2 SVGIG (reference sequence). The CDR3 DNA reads TGTGCCTGGAGTCCCCCCCCAGGGGGTTTCGAGCAGTACTTC. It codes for CAWSPPPGGFEQYF.

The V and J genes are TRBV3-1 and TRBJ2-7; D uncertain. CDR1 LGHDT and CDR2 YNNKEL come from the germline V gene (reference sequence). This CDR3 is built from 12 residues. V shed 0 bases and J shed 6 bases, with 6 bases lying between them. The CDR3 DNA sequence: TGTGCCAGCAGCCAAGACAGGCTCGAGCAGTACTTC. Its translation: CASSQDRLEQYF.

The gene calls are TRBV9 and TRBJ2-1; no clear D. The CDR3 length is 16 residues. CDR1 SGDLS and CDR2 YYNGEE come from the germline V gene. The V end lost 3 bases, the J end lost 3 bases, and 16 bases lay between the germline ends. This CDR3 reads CASSGASSGYYNEQFF. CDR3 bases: TGTGCCAGCAGCGGGGCGAGCTCTGGGTACTACAATGAGCAGTTCTTC.

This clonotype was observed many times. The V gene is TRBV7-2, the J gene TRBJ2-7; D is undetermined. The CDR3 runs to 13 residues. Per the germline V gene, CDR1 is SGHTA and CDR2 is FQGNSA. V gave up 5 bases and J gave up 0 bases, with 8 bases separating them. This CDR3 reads CASSDTNSYEQYF. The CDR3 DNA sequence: TGTGCCAGCAGCGACACGAACTCCTACGAGCAGTACTTC.

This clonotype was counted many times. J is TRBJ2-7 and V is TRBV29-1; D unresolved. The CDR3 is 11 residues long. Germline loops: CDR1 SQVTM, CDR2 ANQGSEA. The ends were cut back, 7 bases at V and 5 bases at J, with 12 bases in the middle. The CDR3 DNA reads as TGCAGCGCCTCTCAAGGGCACGAGCAGTACTTC. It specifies CSASQGHEQYF.